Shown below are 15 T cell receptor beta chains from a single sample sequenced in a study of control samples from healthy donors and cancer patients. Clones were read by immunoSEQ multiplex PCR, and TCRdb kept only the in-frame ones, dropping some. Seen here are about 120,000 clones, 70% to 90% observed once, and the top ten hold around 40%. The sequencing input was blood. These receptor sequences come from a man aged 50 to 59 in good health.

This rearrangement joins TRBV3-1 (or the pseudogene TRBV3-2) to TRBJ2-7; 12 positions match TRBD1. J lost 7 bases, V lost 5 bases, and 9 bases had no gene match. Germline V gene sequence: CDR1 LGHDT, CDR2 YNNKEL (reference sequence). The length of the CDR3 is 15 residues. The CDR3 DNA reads TGTGCCAGCAGCTTTCACCGGGACAGGGGGCGAGAGCAGTACTTC. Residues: CASSFHRDRGREQYF.

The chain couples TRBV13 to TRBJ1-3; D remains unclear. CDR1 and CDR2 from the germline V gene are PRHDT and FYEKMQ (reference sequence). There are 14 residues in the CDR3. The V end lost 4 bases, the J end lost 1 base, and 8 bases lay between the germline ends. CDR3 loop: CASSSTDSGNTIYF. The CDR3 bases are TGTGCCAGCAGCTCAACAGATTCTGGAAACACCATATATTTT.

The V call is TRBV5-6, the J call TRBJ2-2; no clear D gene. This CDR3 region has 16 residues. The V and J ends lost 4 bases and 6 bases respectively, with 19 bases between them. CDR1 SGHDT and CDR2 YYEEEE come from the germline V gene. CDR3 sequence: CASSMITDLFPGELFF. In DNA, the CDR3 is TGTGCCAGCAGCATGATAACGGACCTCTTCCCCGGGGAGCTGTTTTTT. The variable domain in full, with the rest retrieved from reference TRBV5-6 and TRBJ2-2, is DAGVTQSPTHLIKTRGQQVTLRCSPKSGHDTVSWYQQALGQGPQFIFQYYEEEERQRGNFPDRFSGHQFPNYSSELNVNALLLGDSALYLCASSMITDLFPGELFFGEGSRLTVL.

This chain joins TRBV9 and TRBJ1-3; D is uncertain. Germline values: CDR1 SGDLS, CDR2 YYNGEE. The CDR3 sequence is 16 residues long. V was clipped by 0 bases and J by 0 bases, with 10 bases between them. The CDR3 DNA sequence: TGTGCCAGCAGCGTAGATGATCCGAGCTCTGGAAACACCATATATTTT. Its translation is CASSVDDPSSGNTIYF.

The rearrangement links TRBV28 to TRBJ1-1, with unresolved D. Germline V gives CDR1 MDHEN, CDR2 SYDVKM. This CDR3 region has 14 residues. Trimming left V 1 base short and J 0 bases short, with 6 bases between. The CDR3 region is CASSLFLMNTEAFF. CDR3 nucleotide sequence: TGTGCCAGCAGTTTATTCTTAATGAACACTGAAGCTTTCTTT.

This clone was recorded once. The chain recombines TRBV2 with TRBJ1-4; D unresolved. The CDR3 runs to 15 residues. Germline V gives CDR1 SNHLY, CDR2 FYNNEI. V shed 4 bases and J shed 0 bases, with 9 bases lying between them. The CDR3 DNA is TGTGCCAGCAGTGTGTACCAGGCAACTAATGAAAAACTGTTTTTT. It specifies CASSVYQATNEKLFF. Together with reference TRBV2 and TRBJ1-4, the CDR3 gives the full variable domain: EPEVTQTPSHQVTQMGQEVILRCVPISNHLYFYWYRQILGQKVEFLVSFYNNEISEKSEIFDDQFSVERPDGSNFTLKIRSTKLEDSAMYFCASSVYQATNEKLFFGSGTQLSVL.

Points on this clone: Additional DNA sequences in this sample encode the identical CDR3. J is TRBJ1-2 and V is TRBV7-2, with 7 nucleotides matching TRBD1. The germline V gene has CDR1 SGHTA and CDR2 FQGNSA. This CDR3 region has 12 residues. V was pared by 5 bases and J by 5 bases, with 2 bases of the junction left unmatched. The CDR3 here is CASSPQGYGYTF. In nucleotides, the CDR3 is TGTGCCAGCAGCCCACAGGGGTATGGCTACACCTTC.

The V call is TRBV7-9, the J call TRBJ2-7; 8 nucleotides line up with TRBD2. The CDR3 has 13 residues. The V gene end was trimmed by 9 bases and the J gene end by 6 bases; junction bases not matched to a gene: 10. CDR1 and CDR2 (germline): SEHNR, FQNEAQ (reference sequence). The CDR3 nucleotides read TGTGCCAGGCTGACTAGCGTGGTTTCCGAGCAGTACTTC. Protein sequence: CARLTSVVSEQYF.

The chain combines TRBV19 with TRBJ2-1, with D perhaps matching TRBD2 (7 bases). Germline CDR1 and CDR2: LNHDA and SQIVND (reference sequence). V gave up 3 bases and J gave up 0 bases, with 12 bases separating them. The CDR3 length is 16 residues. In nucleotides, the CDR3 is TGTGCCAGTAGTATCCACGGGGGGCCCTCCTACAATGAGCAGTTCTTC. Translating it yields CASSIHGGPSYNEQFF.

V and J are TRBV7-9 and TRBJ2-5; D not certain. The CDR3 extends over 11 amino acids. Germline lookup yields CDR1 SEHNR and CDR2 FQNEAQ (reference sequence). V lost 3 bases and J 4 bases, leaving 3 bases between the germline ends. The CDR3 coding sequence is TGTGCCAGCAGCTTTAGAGAGACCCAGTACTTC. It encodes CASSFRETQYF.

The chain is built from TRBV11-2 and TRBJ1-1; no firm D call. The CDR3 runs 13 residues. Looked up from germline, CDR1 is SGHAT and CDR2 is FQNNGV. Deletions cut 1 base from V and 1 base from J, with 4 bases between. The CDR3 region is CASSLGANTEAFF. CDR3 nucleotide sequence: TGTGCCAGCAGCTTAGGGGCGAACACTGAAGCTTTCTTT.

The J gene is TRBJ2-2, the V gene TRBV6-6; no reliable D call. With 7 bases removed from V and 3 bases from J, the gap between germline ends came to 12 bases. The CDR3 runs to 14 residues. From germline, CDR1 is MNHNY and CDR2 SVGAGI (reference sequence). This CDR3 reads CASIRSGYTGELFF. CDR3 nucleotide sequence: TGTGCCAGCATTCGCTCAGGATACACCGGGGAGCTGTTTTTT.

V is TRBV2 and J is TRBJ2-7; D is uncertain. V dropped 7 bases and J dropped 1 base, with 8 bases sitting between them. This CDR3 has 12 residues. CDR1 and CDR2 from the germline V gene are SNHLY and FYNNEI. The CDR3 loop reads CASTSRSYEQYF. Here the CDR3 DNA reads TGTGCCAGCACAAGTAGATCCTACGAGCAGTACTTC.

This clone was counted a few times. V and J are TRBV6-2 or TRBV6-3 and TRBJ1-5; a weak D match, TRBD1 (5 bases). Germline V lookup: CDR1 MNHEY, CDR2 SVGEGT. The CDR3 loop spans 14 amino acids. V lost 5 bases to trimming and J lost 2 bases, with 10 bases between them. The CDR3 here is CASSMTAGNQPQHF. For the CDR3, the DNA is TGTGCCAGCAGTATGACAGCGGGCAATCAGCCCCAGCATTTT.

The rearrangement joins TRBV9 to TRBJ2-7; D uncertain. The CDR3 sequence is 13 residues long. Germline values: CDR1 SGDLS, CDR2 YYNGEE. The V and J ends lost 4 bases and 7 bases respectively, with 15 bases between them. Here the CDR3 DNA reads TGTGCCAGCAGCCCAGACGGTAGGTGGGAGCAGTACTTC. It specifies CASSPDGRWEQYF. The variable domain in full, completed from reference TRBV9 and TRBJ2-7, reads DSGVTQTPKHLITATGQRVTLRCSPRSGDLSVYWYQQSLDQGLQFLIQYYNGEERAKGNILERFSAQQFPDLHSELNLSSLELGDSALYFCASSPDGRWEQYFGPGTRLTVT.